A selection of T cell receptor beta chains follows, all from one sample in a study of blood T cell repertoires in COVID-19. Repertoires were generated with immunoSEQ multiplex PCR, while TCRdb's copy carries only in-frame clones and drops some. The data show approximately 500,000 clones, with more than 75% seen just once and 1.5% to 2% held by the top ten. The sequenced material came from PBMCs or T cells enriched from blood (not recorded which). The receptors derive from a woman in her forties who had recovered from COVID-19. The CDR3 runs from the conserved cysteine through the conserved F or W. Size is stated for part of the rows, as once, few or many counts, or as a class when the clone is expanded.

TRBJ1-5	TRBV25-1	.	CASSEGQSSNQPQHF
TRBJ2-7	TRBV10-2	.	CASISGPGSYEQYF
TRBJ2-7	TRBV7-2	.	CASSLMAEKRYEQYF
TRBJ2-7	TRBV4-1	.	CASSFGMTRGNEQYF
TRBJ2-7	TRBV12-3/TRBV12-4	once	CASSLVYSYEQYF
TRBJ2-1	TRBV10-1	few	CASSREAYNEQFF
TRBJ2-3	TRBV11-2	.	CASSHSGMPGSDTQYF
TRBJ2-7	TRBV29-1	.	CSVGFERVYEQYF
TRBJ2-7	TRBV7-2	.	CASSSRAYEQYF
TRBJ1-1	TRBV10-3	.	CAISELGTVRAEAFF
TRBJ2-7	TRBV11-3	.	CASSLSHVGDYEQYF
TRBJ2-7	TRBV2	.	CASLRGQLHEQYF
TRBJ1-1	TRBV18	few	CASSPRTGKGTEAFF
TRBJ1-2	TRBV14	.	CASSQDGPGGAHALGYTF
TRBJ1-1	TRBV6-1	once	CASSEGWGQNTEAFF
TRBJ2-5	TRBV24-1	.	CATSDRTGGAETQYF
TRBJ1-2	TRBV9	.	CASSVGGTGNYGYTF
TRBJ1-1	TRBV11-3	few	CASSPGQGAEAFF
TRBJ2-7	TRBV5-8	.	CASSLALGGGYEQYF
TRBJ1-3	TRBV4-2	.	CASSQDSVGSGNTIYF
TRBJ2-1	TRBV3-1/TRBV3-2	.	CASSQVSNEQFF
TRBJ1-2	TRBV7-9	.	CASSPPGTGGYGYTF
TRBJ2-5	TRBV6-5	.	CASSYAGGQKETQYF
TRBJ1-2	TRBV27	.	CASSLSFDGVISYGYTF
TRBJ1-1	TRBV6-2/TRBV6-3	.	CASSYFMNTEAFF
TRBJ1-3	TRBV6-6	.	CASSYDRASGNTIYF
TRBJ1-3	TRBV18	once	CASSPPTRTTIYF
TRBJ2-7	TRBV27	once	CASSLFTGRGEQYF
TRBJ2-7	TRBV27	.	CASRLGTSEQYF
TRBJ1-6	TRBV5-1	.	CASSLEGRQNSPLHF
TRBJ2-1	TRBV7-6	.	CASSLERQAVRSYNEQFF
TRBJ2-7	TRBV7-2	.	CASSLIGTDYEQYF
TRBJ2-3	TRBV5-4	once	CASSLGGLAGEVDTQYF
TRBJ2-3	TRBV5-1	.	CASSLDQRTTDTQYF
TRBJ1-1	TRBV9	.	CASSRQGNTEAFF
TRBJ2-1	TRBV5-4	.	CASSPIQGALDEQFF
TRBJ1-1	TRBV6-5	.	CASSSLGRTRTLTSFF
TRBJ2-7	TRBV13	.	CASSSTLQNKYF
TRBJ2-7	TRBV6-2/TRBV6-3	.	CASSYSGGSSYEQYF
TRBJ2-1	TRBV2	once	CASSGGLAGYNEQFF